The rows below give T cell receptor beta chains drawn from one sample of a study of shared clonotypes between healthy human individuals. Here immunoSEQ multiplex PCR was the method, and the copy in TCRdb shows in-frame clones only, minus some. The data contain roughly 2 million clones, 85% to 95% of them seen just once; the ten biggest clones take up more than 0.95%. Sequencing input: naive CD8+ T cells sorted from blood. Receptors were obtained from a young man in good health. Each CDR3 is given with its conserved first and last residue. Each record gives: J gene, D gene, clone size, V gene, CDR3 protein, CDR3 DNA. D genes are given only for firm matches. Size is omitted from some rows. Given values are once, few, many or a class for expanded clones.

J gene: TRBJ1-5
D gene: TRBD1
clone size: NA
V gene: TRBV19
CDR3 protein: CASSGRQGETNQPQHF
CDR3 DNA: TGTGCCAGTAGTGGTAGACAGGGGGAGACTAATCAGCCCCAGCATTTT

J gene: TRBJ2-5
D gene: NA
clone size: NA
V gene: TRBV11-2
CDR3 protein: CASSSLASQGTVQETQYF
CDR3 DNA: TGTGCCAGCAGCAGCTTAGCCTCCCAAGGGACCGTCCAAGAGACCCAGTACTTC

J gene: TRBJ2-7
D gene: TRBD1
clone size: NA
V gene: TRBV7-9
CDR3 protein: CASSLDSWQGVYEQYF
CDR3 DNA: TGTGCCAGCAGCTTAGACTCCTGGCAGGGGGTCTACGAGCAGTACTTC

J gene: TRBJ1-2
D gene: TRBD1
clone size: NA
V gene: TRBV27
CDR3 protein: CASSLAHAGGDGYTF
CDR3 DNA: TGTGCCAGCAGTTTAGCCCACGCAGGGGGCGATGGCTACACCTTC

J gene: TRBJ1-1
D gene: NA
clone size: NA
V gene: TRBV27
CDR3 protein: CASSLIGARNTEAFF
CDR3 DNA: TGTGCCAGCAGTTTAATCGGAGCCCGGAACACTGAAGCTTTCTTT

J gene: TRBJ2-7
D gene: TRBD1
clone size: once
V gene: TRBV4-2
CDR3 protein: CASSHGQGQGAYYEQYF
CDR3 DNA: TGTGCCAGCAGCCACGGTCAGGGACAGGGGGCATACTACGAGCAGTACTTC

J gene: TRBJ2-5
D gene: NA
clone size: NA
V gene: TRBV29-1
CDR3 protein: CSVEDLRQERDQETQYF
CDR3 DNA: TGCAGCGTTGAAGATCTCCGGCAGGAGAGGGACCAAGAGACCCAGTACTTC

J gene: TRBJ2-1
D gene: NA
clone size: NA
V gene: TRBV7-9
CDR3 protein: CASSLPSDEQFF
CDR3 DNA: TGTGCCAGCAGCTTGCCCTCCGATGAGCAGTTCTTC

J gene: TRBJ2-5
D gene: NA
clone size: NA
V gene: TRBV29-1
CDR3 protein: CSVRLAEQETQYF
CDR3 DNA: TGCAGCGTCCGGTTGGCGGAACAAGAGACCCAGTACTTC

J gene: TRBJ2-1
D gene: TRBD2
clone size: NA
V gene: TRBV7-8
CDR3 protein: CASSLVFLAGSSYNEQFF
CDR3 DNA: TGTGCCAGCAGCTTAGTTTTCCTAGCGGGAAGCTCCTACAATGAGCAGTTCTTC

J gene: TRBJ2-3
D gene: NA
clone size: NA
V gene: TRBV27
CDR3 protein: CASSPGVNTDTQYF
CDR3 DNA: TGTGCCAGCAGTCCCGGAGTGAACACAGATACGCAGTATTTT

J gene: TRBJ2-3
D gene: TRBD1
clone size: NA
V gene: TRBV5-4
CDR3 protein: CASSMTGGPDTQYF
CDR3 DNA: TGTGCCAGCAGCATGACAGGGGGCCCAGATACGCAGTATTTT

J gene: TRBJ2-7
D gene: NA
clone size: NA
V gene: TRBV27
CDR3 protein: CASSPMRGVEQYF
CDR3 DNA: TGTGCCAGCAGCCCTATGAGGGGGGTCGAGCAGTACTTC

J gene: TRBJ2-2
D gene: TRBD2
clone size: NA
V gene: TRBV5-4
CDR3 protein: CASSLAGGIAGELFF
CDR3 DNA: TGTGCCAGCAGCTTGGCGGGAGGCATTGCCGGGGAGCTGTTTTTT

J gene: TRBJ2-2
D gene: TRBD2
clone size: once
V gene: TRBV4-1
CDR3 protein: CASSQEAGGPLAGELFF
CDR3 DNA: TGCGCCAGCAGCCAAGAGGCGGGAGGGCCGTTGGCCGGGGAGCTGTTTTTT